This TCR beta chain was profiled in a study of T-cell reconstitution after alpha-beta-depleted transplantation in children. The study's findings and limits: Two months or so post-transplant, alpha-beta T cells reportedly derived from several hundred expanded graft clones. There were some patients whose high TCRbeta diversity at day 60 came from surviving recipient T cells and thymic progenitors. Counts and diversity of T cells one year after transplant came mostly from newly produced T cells.

V dropped 1 base and J dropped 12 bases, with 15 bases sitting between them. Germline V gene sequence: CDR1 DFQATT, CDR2 SNEGSKA (reference sequence). The CDR3 extends over 12 amino acids. Unique molecular identifiers were used in preparing the TCRbeta library. Using its own MiXCR run on the PCR reads, TCRdb lists one record per CDR3 protein. Among about 230,000 distinct CDR3 sequences, approximately 11% were seen once, and the ten largest hold roughly 27%. This clonotype was seen more than once but under ten times. Its target is unknown. Being one base from a much bigger clone, this may be a read error.

This chain connects TRBV20-1 to TRBJ1-2, with unresolved D. The receptor was isolated from a child younger than two with acute myeloid leukemia, due to receive a stem cell transplant. Here the sequenced sample was PBMCs, taken before TCRalphabeta/CD19-depleted stem cell transplant. In DNA form, the CDR3 reads TGCAGTGCTAGAGGTGGGCCTGGAGGCGACACCTTC. It translates to CSARGGPGGDTF.